These T cell receptor beta chains were read from a single sample in a study of cytotoxic CD8 clonotypes in ibrutinib-treated CLL. Some clones are missing from TCRdb's copy, which holds only in-frame ones; the method was immunoSEQ multiplex PCR. The repertoire holds tens of thousands of clones, nearly 70% seen once, with approximately 13% in the top ten. Here the sequenced sample was PBMCs, taken after 12 months of ibrutinib treatment. These receptors came from a human donor with chronic lymphocytic leukemia. The CDR3 runs from the conserved cysteine through the conserved F or W. Each record gives: D gene, V gene, clone size, J gene, CDR3 DNA, CDR3 protein. The D gene is left open where the match is weak. The size of a clone is reported for some rows only, either as once, few or many, or as a class for expanded clones.

d_gene: TRBD1; v_gene: TRBV5-1; abundance: -; j_gene: TRBJ2-5; CDR3nt: TGCGCCAGCAGCTCGGGACAGGTAGAGGAGACCCAGTACTTC; CDR3aa: CASSSGQVEETQYF
d_gene: -; v_gene: TRBV23-1; abundance: -; j_gene: TRBJ2-3; CDR3nt: TGCGCCAGCAGTCGCCCGGGACTGATCACAGATACGCAGTATTTT; CDR3aa: CASSRPGLITDTQYF
d_gene: TRBD2; v_gene: TRBV5-1; abundance: -; j_gene: TRBJ2-7; CDR3nt: TGCGCCAGCAGCTTGGAACCCGGGAGGGCCCCCGAGCAGTACTTC; CDR3aa: CASSLEPGRAPEQYF
d_gene: TRBD1; v_gene: TRBV19; abundance: -; j_gene: TRBJ1-4; CDR3nt: TGTGCCAGCAGGAAGACAGGGCCTAATGAAAAACTGTTTTTT; CDR3aa: CASRKTGPNEKLFF
d_gene: TRBD1; v_gene: TRBV5-1; abundance: -; j_gene: TRBJ1-2; CDR3nt: TGCGCCAGCAGTTTGGGACAGGGGAACTATGGCTACACCTTC; CDR3aa: CASSLGQGNYGYTF
d_gene: TRBD2; v_gene: TRBV18; abundance: few; j_gene: TRBJ2-2; CDR3nt: TGTGCCAGCTCACCAGGGCTAGCGGGAGGCACCGGGGAGCTGTTTTTT; CDR3aa: CASSPGLAGGTGELFF
d_gene: -; v_gene: TRBV5-8; abundance: few; j_gene: TRBJ2-7; CDR3nt: TGTGCCAGCAGCTTGATGGCGGTCTCATTCCAGTACTTC; CDR3aa: CASSLMAVSFQYF
d_gene: TRBD2; v_gene: TRBV25-1; abundance: -; j_gene: TRBJ2-2; CDR3nt: TGTGCCAGCAGTTATAGCGGGACCGGGGAGCTGTTTTTT; CDR3aa: CASSYSGTGELFF
d_gene: -; v_gene: TRBV6-5; abundance: -; j_gene: TRBJ2-7; CDR3nt: TGTGCCAGCAGTTACTCACCGCTCCGACGCGAGCAGTACTTC; CDR3aa: CASSYSPLRREQYF
d_gene: TRBD2; v_gene: TRBV7-2; abundance: few; j_gene: TRBJ2-5; CDR3nt: TGTGCCAGCAGCCAGGGACTAGCGGGAGGAAAGACCCAGTACTTC; CDR3aa: CASSQGLAGGKTQYF
d_gene: TRBD1; v_gene: TRBV28; abundance: few; j_gene: TRBJ1-5; CDR3nt: TGTGCCAGCAGTACGTACCAACAGGGGGAACAGCCCCAGCATTTT; CDR3aa: CASSTYQQGEQPQHF
d_gene: TRBD1; v_gene: TRBV6-1; abundance: -; j_gene: TRBJ2-7; CDR3nt: TGTGCCAGTTCCGGGACAGGGGGCCGTGAGCAGTACTTC; CDR3aa: CASSGTGGREQYF
d_gene: -; v_gene: TRBV30; abundance: -; j_gene: TRBJ2-7; CDR3nt: TGTGCCTGGAGTCTTGGAGCCTACGAGCAGTACTTC; CDR3aa: CAWSLGAYEQYF
d_gene: TRBD1; v_gene: TRBV4-1; abundance: once; j_gene: TRBJ1-2; CDR3nt: TGCGCCAGCAGCCAGATGACAGGGGGAGTTGGCTACACCTTC; CDR3aa: CASSQMTGGVGYTF
d_gene: -; v_gene: TRBV6-5; abundance: few; j_gene: TRBJ2-7; CDR3nt: TGTGCCAGCAGGCGGGGCAAAACCTACGAGCAGTACTTC; CDR3aa: CASRRGKTYEQYF
d_gene: TRBD1; v_gene: TRBV28; abundance: few; j_gene: TRBJ1-3; CDR3nt: TGTGTGGTCCGGGACAGGGGAAACACCATATATTTT; CDR3aa: CVVRDRGNTIYF
d_gene: -; v_gene: TRBV7-9; abundance: -; j_gene: TRBJ2-3; CDR3nt: TGTGCCAGCAGCTTAGCAAGGGGGGGCACAGATACGCAGTATTTT; CDR3aa: CASSLARGGTDTQYF
d_gene: -; v_gene: TRBV7-9; abundance: -; j_gene: TRBJ2-2; CDR3nt: TGTGCCAGCAGCTTAATTGACAGGACAACCGGGGAGCTGTTTTTT; CDR3aa: CASSLIDRTTGELFF
d_gene: TRBD2; v_gene: TRBV10-2; abundance: once; j_gene: TRBJ2-7; CDR3nt: TGCGCCAGCAGTGAAAGGAGCGGGAGAAAGAGAAACGAGCAGTACTTC; CDR3aa: CASSERSGRKRNEQYF
d_gene: TRBD2; v_gene: TRBV6-5; abundance: -; j_gene: TRBJ2-3; CDR3nt: TGTGCCAGCAGGACCGGGAGGACGCAGTATTTT; CDR3aa: CASRTGRTQYF
d_gene: TRBD2; v_gene: TRBV5-4; abundance: -; j_gene: TRBJ2-3; CDR3nt: TGTGCCAGCAGACCGGGGGGTAGCGGGGCCACAGATACGCAGTATTTT; CDR3aa: CASRPGGSGATDTQYF
d_gene: TRBD1; v_gene: TRBV7-9; abundance: once; j_gene: TRBJ2-1; CDR3nt: TGTGCCAGCAGTCGGGACAGGGCCAACAATGAGCAGTTCTTC; CDR3aa: CASSRDRANNEQFF
d_gene: -; v_gene: TRBV6-6; abundance: -; j_gene: TRBJ1-2; CDR3nt: TGTGCCAGCAGGGATAAAGGGCCTTCTAACTATGGCTACACCTTC; CDR3aa: CASRDKGPSNYGYTF
d_gene: TRBD1; v_gene: TRBV7-9; abundance: -; j_gene: TRBJ2-3; CDR3nt: TGTGCCAGCAGGCCCACGACAGGGCGCACAGATACGCAGTATTTT; CDR3aa: CASRPTTGRTDTQYF
d_gene: TRBD1; v_gene: TRBV11-2; abundance: -; j_gene: TRBJ1-1; CDR3nt: TGTGCCAGCAGCACAGGGGGCGTCACTGAAGCTTTCTTT; CDR3aa: CASSTGGVTEAFF
d_gene: -; v_gene: TRBV21-1; abundance: -; j_gene: TRBJ2-1; CDR3nt: TGTGCCAGCAGCAAAGAGATGGGGGGCCTCTCCTACAATGAGCAGTTCTTC; CDR3aa: CASSKEMGGLSYNEQFF
d_gene: -; v_gene: TRBV7-2; abundance: -; j_gene: TRBJ2-5; CDR3nt: TGTGCCAGCAGCTTAGGGTGGGGAAAAGCGGGTGAGACCCAGTACTTC; CDR3aa: CASSLGWGKAGETQYF
d_gene: -; v_gene: TRBV6-5; abundance: -; j_gene: TRBJ1-5; CDR3nt: TGTGCCAGCAGTTACTCGCAGAATCAGCCCCAGCATTTT; CDR3aa: CASSYSQNQPQHF
d_gene: -; v_gene: TRBV20-1; abundance: -; j_gene: TRBJ2-1; CDR3nt: TGCAGTCCGGGGGTGTCCAATGAGCAGTTCTTC; CDR3aa: CSPGVSNEQFF
d_gene: TRBD2; v_gene: TRBV5-1; abundance: -; j_gene: TRBJ2-1; CDR3nt: TGCGCCAGCAGCATGAAGCGGGAAAACAATGAGCAGTTCTTC; CDR3aa: CASSMKRENNEQFF
d_gene: -; v_gene: TRBV5-6; abundance: once; j_gene: TRBJ2-7; CDR3nt: TGTGCCAGCAGCCTGCGTGGAGGTAAAAACGAGCAGTACTTC; CDR3aa: CASSLRGGKNEQYF
d_gene: -; v_gene: TRBV27; abundance: -; j_gene: TRBJ2-4; CDR3nt: TGTGCCAGCAGTTTAGATGGTAGGGGGAGAGCCAAAAACATTCAGTACTTC; CDR3aa: CASSLDGRGRAKNIQYF
d_gene: -; v_gene: TRBV9; abundance: -; j_gene: TRBJ2-7; CDR3nt: TGTGCCAGCAGCGTAGATTATGGCAGGGGCTACGAGCAGTACTTC; CDR3aa: CASSVDYGRGYEQYF
d_gene: -; v_gene: TRBV29-1; abundance: -; j_gene: TRBJ1-2; CDR3nt: TGCAGCGCTAACGGACAGTATGGCTACACCTTC; CDR3aa: CSANGQYGYTF
d_gene: -; v_gene: TRBV6-5; abundance: -; j_gene: TRBJ1-1; CDR3nt: TGTGCCAGCAGCCCCGACAGGCGCGCTGAAGCTTTCTTT; CDR3aa: CASSPDRRAEAFF
d_gene: TRBD1; v_gene: TRBV2; abundance: -; j_gene: TRBJ2-7; CDR3nt: TGTGCCAGCAGAGCGAACAGGGGTAACGAGCAGTACTTC; CDR3aa: CASRANRGNEQYF
d_gene: -; v_gene: TRBV7-3; abundance: -; j_gene: TRBJ2-1; CDR3nt: TGTGCCAGCAGCATAGTAACAGGGATCAACAATGAGCAGTTCTTC; CDR3aa: CASSIVTGINNEQFF
d_gene: TRBD1; v_gene: TRBV5-1; abundance: -; j_gene: TRBJ2-2; CDR3nt: TGCGCCAGCAGCTTGTGGACAGGGGCCGGGGAGCTGTTTTTT; CDR3aa: CASSLWTGAGELFF
d_gene: TRBD2; v_gene: TRBV5-6; abundance: once; j_gene: TRBJ2-1; CDR3nt: TGTGCCAGCAGCTTGGCTCTAGCGGGAGGGCCGCGTGGGGATGAGCAGTTCTTC; CDR3aa: CASSLALAGGPRGDEQFF
d_gene: TRBD2; v_gene: TRBV19; abundance: -; j_gene: TRBJ2-7; CDR3nt: TGTGCCAGTAGCATAGGGACGGGAGGGTCCTACGAGCAGTACTTC; CDR3aa: CASSIGTGGSYEQYF
d_gene: -; v_gene: TRBV29-1; abundance: few; j_gene: TRBJ1-4; CDR3nt: TGCAGCGCCGCGGGGGGGCAGGAGAGTGAAAAACTGTTTTTT; CDR3aa: CSAAGGQESEKLFF
d_gene: TRBD1; v_gene: TRBV7-3; abundance: once; j_gene: TRBJ1-1; CDR3nt: TGTGCCAGCAGCGCGGGGACAGGGGTTGGCACTGAAGCTTTCTTT; CDR3aa: CASSAGTGVGTEAFF
d_gene: TRBD2; v_gene: TRBV7-2; abundance: -; j_gene: TRBJ2-2; CDR3nt: TGTGCCAGCAGCTTAAGACTAGCGGGCACCGGGGAGCTGTTTTTT; CDR3aa: CASSLRLAGTGELFF
d_gene: TRBD1; v_gene: TRBV7-9; abundance: -; j_gene: TRBJ2-7; CDR3nt: TGTGCCAGCAGCTTAGAGGGACAGGGCTACGAGCAGTACTTC; CDR3aa: CASSLEGQGYEQYF
d_gene: TRBD2; v_gene: TRBV28; abundance: few; j_gene: TRBJ2-4; CDR3nt: TGTGCCAGCAGTCAATCCGGGACTACCAAAAACATTCAGTACTTC; CDR3aa: CASSQSGTTKNIQYF
d_gene: -; v_gene: TRBV30; abundance: -; j_gene: TRBJ2-6; CDR3nt: TGTGCCTGGAGTGTACTGAGAGGGGCGTCCTCCGGGGCCAACGTCCTGACTTTC; CDR3aa: CAWSVLRGASSGANVLTF
d_gene: TRBD1; v_gene: TRBV6-1; abundance: -; j_gene: TRBJ1-5; CDR3nt: TGTGCCAGCAGGGGGGATACACAGGGGGCAATGGCCCAGCATTTT; CDR3aa: CASRGDTQGAMAQHF
d_gene: TRBD2; v_gene: TRBV27; abundance: -; j_gene: TRBJ2-4; CDR3nt: TGTGCCAGCAGACTGGGAGGGCGTCAGTACTTC; CDR3aa: CASRLGGRQYF
d_gene: TRBD1; v_gene: TRBV18; abundance: -; j_gene: TRBJ1-1; CDR3nt: TGTGCCAGCTCCGGGGCAGGGGGGAACACTGAAGCTTTCTTT; CDR3aa: CASSGAGGNTEAFF
d_gene: -; v_gene: TRBV18; abundance: -; j_gene: TRBJ1-2; CDR3nt: TGTGCCAGCTCACCATATCAAGACCAGACGAGCCGCCGCTTGAATGGCTACACCTTC; CDR3aa: CASSPYQDQTSRRLNGYTF
d_gene: -; v_gene: TRBV7-8; abundance: -; j_gene: TRBJ1-4; CDR3nt: TGTGCCAGCAGCTACGGAGGGGGAAATGTCCGTAATGAAAAACTGTTTTTT; CDR3aa: CASSYGGGNVRNEKLFF
d_gene: -; v_gene: TRBV10-1; abundance: few; j_gene: TRBJ1-2; CDR3nt: TGCGCCAGCAGTGAGGGACGCGGTGGCTACACCTTC; CDR3aa: CASSEGRGGYTF
d_gene: TRBD1; v_gene: TRBV27; abundance: -; j_gene: TRBJ2-7; CDR3nt: TGTGCCAGCAGTGGGACAGGGGCCGGGCGAAACGAGCAGTACTTC; CDR3aa: CASSGTGAGRNEQYF
d_gene: -; v_gene: TRBV18; abundance: -; j_gene: TRBJ1-3; CDR3nt: TGTGCCAGCTCACCAGGGACGGACTCTGGAAACACCATATATTTT; CDR3aa: CASSPGTDSGNTIYF
d_gene: TRBD1; v_gene: TRBV6-1; abundance: few; j_gene: TRBJ2-3; CDR3nt: TGTGCCAGCAATCAACAGGGGACAGATACGCAGTATTTT; CDR3aa: CASNQQGTDTQYF